The 8 T cell receptor beta chains given below trace back to one sample, sequenced in a study of T cell responses to AZD1222 COVID-19 vaccine. Measured with immunoSEQ multiplex PCR; TCRdb has only the in-frame clones, and not every one. There are some 120,000 clones in the sample; around 85% occur only once, and roughly 9% lies in the top ten. The specimen comprised peripheral blood, sampled on day 0 of AZD1222 vaccination. These receptors were taken from an adult in good health.

V is TRBV9 and J is TRBJ1-4; TRBD1 might be the D (6 bases). The CDR3 runs 17 residues. Between the trimmed V and J ends, which lost 0 bases and 7 bases, there was a span of 19 bases. Per germline, CDR1 SGDLS and CDR2 YYNGEE. The CDR3 loop reads CASSVGFLGARGEKLFF. As DNA, the CDR3 is TGTGCCAGCAGCGTAGGATTTTTGGGGGCGCGTGGTGAAAAACTGTTTTTT.

The rearrangement links TRBV4-1 to TRBJ2-3, with D possibly being TRBD2 (5 bases). The CDR3 spans 17 residues. Trimming pared 0 bases from V and 3 bases from J, leaving 16 bases between. The germline gives CDR1 MGHRA, CDR2 YSYEKL. The CDR3 is CASSQDPSLPETDTQYF. In DNA form, the CDR3 reads TGCGCCAGCAGCCAAGATCCTAGCCTTCCCGAGACAGATACGCAGTATTTT.

The rearrangement uses TRBV2 and TRBJ1-2, with D maybe TRBD1 (6 bases). The CDR3 is made up of 15 amino acids. CDR1 and CDR2 (germline): SNHLY, FYNNEI. The V end lost 6 bases, the J end lost 3 bases, and 17 bases lay between the germline ends. CDR3 sequence (DNA): TGTGCCAGCAGGAGGGGGTCGGGTTCCGACTATGGCTACACCTTC. Amino acids: CASRRGSGSDYGYTF.

V gene TRBV30 combines with J gene TRBJ2-1; 7 bases agree with TRBD2. This CDR3 has 15 residues. Germline V CDR1 and CDR2: GTSNPN, SVGIG (reference sequence). The junction had 6 bases not matched to a gene; V was cut back by 2 bases and J by 2 bases. The CDR3 loop reads CAWSISSGTYNEQFF. CDR3 nucleotides: TGTGCCTGGAGTATATCTAGCGGCACCTACAATGAGCAGTTCTTC.

The chain joins TRBV6-2 or TRBV6-3 to TRBJ2-2, with a tentative D call TRBD1 (6 bases). The V end was cut by 5 bases, the J end by 3 bases, with 7 bases between. The CDR3 length is 13 residues. Germline CDR1 and CDR2: MNHEY and SVGEGT. The CDR3 DNA is TGTGCCAGCAGTAAGGGGGACACCGGGGAGCTGTTTTTT. As protein: CASSKGDTGELFF.

This clone has a handful of counts. The chain is built from TRBV15 and TRBJ2-7; possibly TRBD1 or TRBD2 for D (5 bases each). CDR1 and CDR2 from the germline V gene are LNHNV and YYDKDF (reference sequence). V lost 5 bases, J lost 4 bases, and 21 bases lay in between. The CDR3 has 16 amino acids. CDR3 sequence reads: CATSRGAGVSGYEQYF. CDR3 sequence (DNA): TGTGCCACCAGCCGAGGGGCCGGAGTTTCAGGGTACGAGCAGTACTTC.

This sequence joins TRBV19 and TRBJ1-1, with unresolved D. The CDR3 is 14 amino acids. Germline-derived CDR1 and CDR2 are LNHDA and SQIVND (reference sequence). The V end was cut by 3 bases, the J end by 1 base, with 9 bases between. In nucleotides, the CDR3 is TGTGCCAGTAGTATTACGGCTAAGAACACTGAAGCTTTCTTT. Its protein product is CASSITAKNTEAFF.

The table lists this clone with a count of one. The V call is TRBV10-2, the J call TRBJ2-1; 9 bases align to TRBD1. Germline CDR1 reads WSHSY; CDR2 reads SAAADI. The junction had 10 bases not matched to a gene; V was cut back by 7 bases and J by 9 bases. CDR3 length equals 14 residues. The CDR3, as DNA: TGCGCCAGCACCGCCCAGGGACAGGGTATTGAGCAGTTCTTC. Translated: CASTAQGQGIEQFF.